The 32 T cell receptor beta chains below come from one sample, sequenced in a study of OX40 agonist ivuxolimab in advanced cancers. Only in-frame clones appear in the TCRdb table, and some are missing; sequencing was by immunoSEQ multiplex PCR. The table has tens of thousands of clones, about 88% seen once. The material sequenced was CD4+ or CD8+ T cells sorted from blood, taken in a trial of the OX40 agonist ivuxolimab. Receptors were obtained from an adult with an advanced solid tumor such as melanoma, head and neck, liver or kidney cancer.

The chain carries TRBV6-1 and TRBJ2-1, with 13 bases matching TRBD2. From germline, CDR1 is MNHNS and CDR2 SASEGT. The CDR3 covers 14 residues. Trimming removed 10 bases from V and 7 bases from J; junction bases left unmatched: 7. CDR3 residues: CATWTSGSRNEQFF. CDR3 nucleotides: TGTGCCACCTGGACTAGCGGGAGTCGGAATGAGCAGTTCTTC.

This rearrangement joins TRBV27 to TRBJ2-7, with 11 nucleotides matching TRBD1. The germline gives CDR1 MNHEY, CDR2 SMNVEV (reference sequence). The CDR3 contains 14 residues. V shed 6 bases, J shed 4 bases, and the junction held 5 bases outside the gene matches. The CDR3 loop reads CASSRTGGWYEQYF. The CDR3 DNA sequence: TGTGCCAGCAGCCGGACAGGGGGCTGGTACGAGCAGTACTTC.

The chain links TRBV5-1 to TRBJ2-7; 13 nucleotides agree with TRBD2. CDR3 length: 15 residues. Germline assignment: CDR1 SGHRS and CDR2 YFSETQ. V shed 0 bases and J 6 bases; nucleotides not matched to a gene: 3. The CDR3 DNA reads as TGCGCCAGCAGCTTGGGACTAGCGGGAGGAGCCGAGCAGTACTTC. The encoded protein is CASSLGLAGGAEQYF. The complete variable domain, with remaining parts taken from reference TRBV5-1 and TRBJ2-7, reads KAGVTQTPRYLIKTRGQQVTLSCSPISGHRSVSWYQQTPGQGLQFLFEYFSETQRNKGNFPGRFSGRQFSNSRSEMNVSTLELGDSALYLCASSLGLAGGAEQYFGPGTRLTVT.

The V gene is TRBV18, the J gene TRBJ1-5, with 8 bases fitting TRBD1. The V gene end was trimmed by 5 bases and the J gene end by 2 bases; junction bases not matched to a gene: 5. The CDR3 has 15 residues. The germline gives CDR1 KGHSH, CDR2 LQKENI. CDR3 sequence (DNA): TGTGCCAGCTCATATGGGACAGGTGGCAATCAGCCCCAGCATTTT. Its translation: CASSYGTGGNQPQHF.

This chain connects TRBV7-2 to TRBJ2-1; D may correspond to TRBD1 or TRBD2 (7 bases each). This CDR3 spans 15 amino acids. Germline V gene sequence: CDR1 SGHTA, CDR2 FQGNSA. V gave up 2 bases and J gave up 3 bases, with 11 bases separating them. The CDR3 loop reads CASSLSGGVYNEQFF. The CDR3 coding sequence is TGTGCCAGCAGCTTATCAGGGGGGGTCTACAATGAGCAGTTCTTC.

This chain uses TRBV2 with TRBJ2-7; D perhaps matches TRBD2 (5 bases). Germline assignment: CDR1 SNHLY and CDR2 FYNNEI. V dropped 0 bases and J dropped 6 bases, with 9 bases sitting between them. This CDR3 is 13 amino acids long. The CDR3, as DNA: TGTGCCAGCAGTGAAGCGCGAGGGTTCGAGCAGTACTTC. Translating gives CASSEARGFEQYF. The complete variable domain, with remaining parts taken from reference TRBV2 and TRBJ2-7, reads EPEVTQTPSHQVTQMGQEVILRCVPISNHLYFYWYRQILGQKVEFLVSFYNNEISEKSEIFDDQFSVERPDGSNFTLKIRSTKLEDSAMYFCASSEARGFEQYFGPGTRLTVT.

This chain connects TRBV19 to TRBJ2-1; 9 bases agree with TRBD2. The ends lost 4 bases at V and 0 bases at J; junction bases unmatched: 19. This CDR3 is 21 amino acids long. Germline V gives CDR1 LNHDA, CDR2 SQIVND (reference sequence). The DNA of the CDR3 is TGTGCCAGTAGTAAAGTAGCTGCGGCGGGAGGGCCCCACCGCTCCTACAATGAGCAGTTCTTC. This encodes CASSKVAAAGGPHRSYNEQFF.

The gene calls are TRBV4-1 and TRBJ2-3; 8 bases match TRBD2. The germline CDR1 and CDR2 sequences are MGHRA and YSYEKL. This CDR3 contains 16 residues. V was pared by 1 base and J by 5 bases, with 8 bases of the junction left unmatched. The CDR3 coding sequence is TGCGCCAGCAGCCAAGTTCCCGGGGGGGCAGGAGATACGCAGTATTTT. This codes for CASSQVPGGAGDTQYF.

V gene TRBV28 combines with J gene TRBJ2-3, with D possibly TRBD1 on 5 matching bases. This CDR3 is 15 amino acids long. Trimming removed 2 bases at V and 0 bases at J, with 9 bases between. Germline CDR1 is MDHEN and CDR2 is SYDVKM. The CDR3 spells CASSLGHTSTDTQYF. DNA for the CDR3: TGTGCCAGCAGTTTAGGACACACTAGCACAGATACGCAGTATTTT.

J is TRBJ2-7 and V is TRBV9, with a possible D match to TRBD1 (6 bases). V lost 0 bases and J 4 bases, leaving 11 bases between the germline ends. The CDR3 is 14 amino acids. CDR1 is SGDLS, CDR2 YYNGEE, per germline. CDR3 loop: CASSVAAGEYEQYF. CDR3 DNA: TGTGCCAGCAGCGTAGCTGCAGGGGAATACGAGCAGTACTTC.

The chain combines TRBV14 with TRBJ1-1; D is undetermined. In germline, CDR1 is SGHDN, CDR2 FVKESK. CDR3 length: 13 residues. The V and J ends lost 1 base and 5 bases respectively, with 8 bases between them. CDR3 coding DNA: TGTGCCAGCAGCCAAGGTGCAGGAACTGAAGCTTTCTTT. As protein: CASSQGAGTEAFF. The full variable domain, rest sourced from reference TRBV14 and TRBJ1-1, is EAGVTQFPSHSVIEKGQTVTLRCDPISGHDNLYWYRRVMGKEIKFLLHFVKESKQDESGMPNNRFLAERTGGTYSTLKVQPAELEDSGVYFCASSQGAGTEAFFGQGTRLTVV.

The CDR3 nucleotides read TGTGCCAGCAGTACCGCCGGGAACACCATATATTTT. It yields the protein CASSTAGNTIYF. The chain has TRBV6-5 and TRBJ1-3, with D hard to call. The V gene lost 5 bases and the J gene lost 7 bases, with 9 bases spanning the gap. This CDR3 contains 12 residues. CDR1 is MNHEY, CDR2 SVGAGI, per germline.

The chain has TRBV7-8 and TRBJ2-7; D might be TRBD2 (6 bases). The ends were cut back, 4 bases at V and 6 bases at J, with 19 bases in the middle. The germline V gene has CDR1 SGHVS and CDR2 FQNEAQ. The CDR3 totals 15 residues. CDR3 nucleotide sequence: TGTGCCAGCAGCTCCCTTCTAGCGTCGGCTGGCGAGCAGTACTTC. It yields the protein CASSSLLASAGEQYF.

V and J are TRBV18 and TRBJ2-1, with 8 positions matching TRBD2. The germline V gene encodes CDR1 KGHSH and CDR2 LQKENI. This CDR3 is built from 15 residues. V lost 5 bases and J lost 0; bases outside the gene matches: 3. CDR3 DNA: TGTGCCAGCTCAGCAGGGACTAGCTCCTACAATGAGCAGTTCTTC. Protein: CASSAGTSSYNEQFF.

V usage is TRBV6-5 and J usage is TRBJ2-1; D is perhaps TRBD1 (5 bases). V gave up 2 bases and J gave up 4 bases, with 6 bases separating them. The CDR3 length is 13 residues. The germline CDR1 and CDR2 sequences are MNHEY and SVGAGI. CDR3 loop: CASSYDSYNEQFF. The CDR3, as DNA: TGTGCCAGCAGTTACGACAGTTACAATGAGCAGTTCTTC.

This chain uses TRBV9 with TRBJ1-2; D gene ambiguous. CDR1 and CDR2 (germline): SGDLS, YYNGEE. V lost 4 bases, J lost 0 bases, and 10 bases lay in between. The CDR3 loop spans 14 amino acids. DNA for the CDR3: TGTGCCAGCAGCTCCGAGGGAGCTAACTATGGCTACACCTTC. This codes for CASSSEGANYGYTF.

The chain links TRBV28 to TRBJ2-2; D is ambiguous. Per the germline V gene, CDR1 is MDHEN and CDR2 is SYDVKM. CDR3 length equals 11 residues. Trimming took off 4 bases at V and 5 bases at J, with 2 bases between the two ends. CDR3 in amino acids: CASSWTGELFF. Written as DNA, the CDR3 is TGTGCCAGCAGTTGGACCGGGGAGCTGTTTTTT.

V gene TRBV7-9 combines with J gene TRBJ1-5; D might be TRBD1 (5 bases). Trimming took off 5 bases at V and 6 bases at J, with 17 bases between the two ends. The CDR3 runs to 15 residues. CDR1 is SEHNR and CDR2 is FQNEAQ in the germline V gene (reference sequence). Here the CDR3 reads CASSQGTGVSQPQHF. CDR3 bases: TGTGCCAGCAGCCAAGGGACTGGGGTGAGTCAGCCCCAGCATTTT.

The rearrangement links TRBV5-1 to TRBJ2-1; the match to TRBD2 covers 9 bases. CDR3 size: 16 residues. The V gene's germline CDR1 is SGHRS and CDR2 YFSETQ. Trimming took 0 bases from V and 3 from J; bases not matched to a gene: 4. DNA of the CDR3: TGCGCCAGCAGCTTGGGCGGGGGGGCCTACTACAATGAGCAGTTCTTC. Protein sequence: CASSLGGGAYYNEQFF.

This clone was detected only a few times. This chain uses TRBV9 with TRBJ2-1, with 12 bases that match TRBD2. Germline V lookup: CDR1 SGDLS, CDR2 YYNGEE. J was trimmed by 4 bases and V by 0 bases; bases with no gene match: 11. The CDR3 length is 19 residues. In nucleotides, the CDR3 is TGTGCCAGCAGCGTAGCCCGGACTAGCGGGGTAGGTCGATACAATGAGCAGTTCTTC. This sequence encodes CASSVARTSGVGRYNEQFF.

The chain has TRBV25-1 and TRBJ1-2; perhaps TRBD1 as D (5 bases). The CDR3 is 13 residues long. From germline, CDR1 is MGHDK and CDR2 SYGVNS. Trimming stripped 4 bases from V and 7 bases from J, with 13 bases between. The CDR3: CASSAGTRSGYTF. In DNA, the CDR3 is TGTGCCAGCAGTGCGGGGACGCGGAGTGGCTACACCTTC.

The chain has TRBV5-1 and TRBJ2-3; D is ambiguous. From germline, CDR1 is SGHRS and CDR2 YFSETQ. The CDR3 is 14 amino acids. Trimming cost V 0 bases and J 3 bases, with 8 bases left between them. The CDR3, as DNA: TGCGCCAGCAGCTTGGAATCCGGGACAGATACGCAGTATTTT. Amino acid sequence: CASSLESGTDTQYF.

The chain joins TRBV6-6 to TRBJ2-7, with TRBD2 matching 9 bases. Germline V gene data show CDR1 as MNHNY and CDR2 as SVGAGI (reference sequence). This CDR3 region has 14 residues. V lost 7 bases, J lost 6 bases, and 10 bases stayed unmatched. The CDR3 sequence is CASTLSSGVREQYF. DNA of the CDR3: TGTGCCAGCACCTTATCTAGCGGGGTTCGCGAGCAGTACTTC.

This chain connects TRBV5-1 to TRBJ2-5; tentative D call: TRBD2 (7 bases). Trimming pared 4 bases from V and 2 bases from J, leaving 15 bases between. The CDR3 extends over 15 amino acids. Looked up from germline, CDR1 is SGHRS and CDR2 is YFSETQ. The CDR3 nucleotides read TGCGCCAGCAGCCTGGGGGCTAGCGGTCAAGAGACCCAGTACTTC. It specifies CASSLGASGQETQYF.

This clone appeared once. The chain couples TRBV28 to TRBJ2-1, with 10 bases that match TRBD1. This CDR3 has 15 residues. V lost 6 bases and J lost 6; bases outside the gene matches: 8. Germline V gene sequence: CDR1 MDHEN, CDR2 SYDVKM. The CDR3 DNA reads as TGTGCCAGCAGCCCTGCCGGGACAGGGGTCAATGAGCAGTTCTTC. Translating it yields CASSPAGTGVNEQFF.

V gene TRBV19 combines with J gene TRBJ1-6, with D possibly matching TRBD1 (6 bases). The CDR3 is 14 residues long. CDR1 is LNHDA and CDR2 is SQIVND in the germline V gene (reference sequence). Trimming removed 3 bases from V and 8 bases from J, with 11 bases in between. The chain's CDR3 is CASSIAQGHSPLHF. The CDR3 bases are TGTGCCAGTAGTATTGCACAGGGTCATTCACCCCTCCACTTT. The full variable domain, completed using reference TRBV19 and TRBJ1-6, is DGGITQSPKYLFRKEGQNVTLSCEQNLNHDAMYWYRQDPGQGLRLIYYSQIVNDFQKGDIAEGYSVSREKKESFPLTVTSAQKNPTAFYLCASSIAQGHSPLHFGNGTRLTVT.

This chain links TRBV30 with TRBJ2-6; D remains ambiguous. V was clipped by 0 bases and J by 0 bases, with 3 bases between them. The germline CDR1 and CDR2 sequences are GTSNPN and SVGIG (reference sequence). This CDR3 region has 14 residues. The CDR3 loop reads CAWSVASGANVLTF. CDR3 sequence (DNA): TGTGCCTGGAGTGTTGCCTCTGGGGCCAACGTCCTGACTTTC.

This clone was recorded once. The rearrangement uses TRBV18 and TRBJ2-5, with D perhaps matching TRBD2 (7 bases). Per the germline V gene, CDR1 is KGHSH and CDR2 is LQKENI. The V end was cut by 3 bases, the J end by 1 base, with 12 bases between. The CDR3 is 15 residues long. CDR3 nucleotides: TGTGCCAGCTCACCGAGGGGGGGCCTCCAAGAGACCCAGTACTTC. Translated: CASSPRGGLQETQYF.

The chain links TRBV28 to TRBJ2-1; unclear D gene. The CDR3 is made up of 19 amino acids. The ends were cut back, 3 bases at V and 2 bases at J, with 23 bases in the middle. Germline assignment: CDR1 MDHEN and CDR2 SYDVKM. The CDR3: CASSFLPGTRPSTYNEQFF. The CDR3 DNA sequence: TGTGCCAGCAGTTTTCTGCCGGGCACCCGACCCTCAACCTACAATGAGCAGTTCTTC.

CDR3 protein: CASSSAGGSTGELFF. For the CDR3, the DNA is TGTGCCAGCAGTTCGGCCGGAGGGAGCACCGGGGAGCTGTTTTTT. The chain employs TRBV28 and TRBJ2-2; tentative D call: TRBD2 (6 bases). Germline V gene sequence: CDR1 MDHEN, CDR2 SYDVKM. Trimming removed 4 bases from V and 4 bases from J, with 13 bases in between. CDR3 length: 15 residues.

The chain carries TRBV23-1 and TRBJ2-1; 10 bases agree with TRBD2. TRBV23-1 qualifies as an ORF whose function is uncertain. Trimming removed 5 bases from V and 1 base from J; junction bases left unmatched: 5. The CDR3 consists of 16 residues. CDR3 in amino acids: CASSGGTSVSYNEQFF. For the CDR3, the DNA is TGCGCCAGCAGTGGTGGGACTAGCGTATCCTACAATGAGCAGTTCTTC.

This chain connects TRBV7-9 to TRBJ1-1; D might be TRBD1 (5 bases). The length of the CDR3 is 14 residues. CDR1 and CDR2 from the germline V gene are SEHNR and FQNEAQ (reference sequence). The ends were cut back, 2 bases at V and 5 bases at J, with 12 bases in the middle. The CDR3 region is CASSLIAGETEAFF. The CDR3 DNA is TGTGCCAGCAGCTTAATAGCGGGGGAGACTGAAGCTTTCTTT.